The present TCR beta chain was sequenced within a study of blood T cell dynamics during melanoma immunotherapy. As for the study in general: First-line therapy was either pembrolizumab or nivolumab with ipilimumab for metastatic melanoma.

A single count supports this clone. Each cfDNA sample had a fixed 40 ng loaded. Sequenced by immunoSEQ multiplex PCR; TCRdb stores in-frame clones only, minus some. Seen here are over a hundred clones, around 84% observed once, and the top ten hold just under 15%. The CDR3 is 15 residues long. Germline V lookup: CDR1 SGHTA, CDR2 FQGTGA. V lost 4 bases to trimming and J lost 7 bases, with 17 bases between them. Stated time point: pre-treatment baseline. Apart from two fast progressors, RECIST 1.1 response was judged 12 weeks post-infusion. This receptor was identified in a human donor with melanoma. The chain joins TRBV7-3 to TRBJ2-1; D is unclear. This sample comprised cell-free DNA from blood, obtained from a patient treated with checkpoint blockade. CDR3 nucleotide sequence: TGTGCCAGCAGCTCCCCCGGATCAGGTCGGAATGAGCAGTTCTTC. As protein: CASSSPGSGRNEQFF.